One and the same sample provided the 21 T cell receptor beta chains below, sequenced in a study of beta chain features in type 1 diabetes. Expressed TCRB transcripts were sequenced after all isolated RNA was converted to cDNA. Method: immunoSEQ multiplex PCR; TCRdb's copy keeps in-frame clones and lacks some. The sample has 970,000 or so clones; 17% are singletons. Sequencing was carried out using naive CD4+ T cells from blood. The receptor set was obtained from a woman under 30 in good health.

Regarding this clone: The germline gene is not matched at one end of the junction; a read error may be the cause. Other DNA sequences in the sample encode the same CDR3. The rearrangement links TRBV15 to TRBJ2-6; D gene unclear. This CDR3 has 15 amino acids. Germline V gives CDR1 LNHNV, CDR2 YYDKDF (reference sequence). DNA for the CDR3: TGTGCCACCCAAGAAGGCCCATTGTTACAAAACGTCCTGACCTTC. This encodes CATQEGPLLQNVLTF.

The CDR3 nucleotides read TGCAGCGTTGAGGGGGACCTTCTAGCGGGAGTTATATACAATGAGCAGTTCTTC. As protein: CSVEGDLLAGVIYNEQFF. The chain is built from TRBV29-1 and TRBJ2-1, with 10 bases identical to TRBD2. After removal of 3 bases from V and 4 bases from J, the junction contained 15 bases not matched to a gene. The CDR3 spans 18 residues. Germline CDR1 and CDR2: SQVTM and ANQGSEA.

This rearrangement joins TRBV4-2 to TRBJ2-3; D is ambiguous. The V gene's germline CDR1 is LGHNA and CDR2 YNFKEQ. The germline V and J ends were trimmed by 0 bases and 10 bases, with 17 bases remaining between them. The CDR3 covers 15 residues. CDR3 in DNA: TGTGCCAGCAGCCAAGACAAGTTCATGACCCGCGCGCAGTATTTT. This sequence encodes CASSQDKFMTRAQYF.

This clone was observed a few times. The chain links TRBV19 to TRBJ2-3; 10 nucleotides agree with TRBD2. The V and J ends lost 4 bases and 4 bases, in that order; junction bases with no gene match: 5. The CDR3 extends over 15 amino acids. Germline V CDR1 and CDR2: LNHDA, SQIVND (reference sequence). CDR3 sequence (DNA): TGTGCCAGTAGTACCCTAGCGGGAGTCTCAGATACGCAGTATTTT. Amino acid sequence: CASSTLAGVSDTQYF.

The gene calls are TRBV6-5 and TRBJ1-1; weak D call: TRBD1 (6 bases). The CDR3 contains 15 residues. CDR1 is MNHEY and CDR2 is SVGAGI in the germline V gene. Trimming left V 5 bases short and J 0 bases short, with 13 bases between. This CDR3 reads CASSHHRVVNTEAFF. The CDR3 DNA is TGTGCCAGCAGTCACCACAGGGTAGTGAACACTGAAGCTTTCTTT.

This clone was picked up a small number of times. The chain has TRBV5-8 and TRBJ1-2, with D uncertain. Trimming pared 5 bases from V and 0 bases from J, leaving 8 bases between. This CDR3 spans 13 amino acids. CDR1 and CDR2 (germline): SGHTS, YDEGEE. CDR3 in amino acids: CASRLRSNYGYTF. The CDR3 nucleotides are TGTGCCAGCAGGTTGCGATCTAACTATGGCTACACCTTC.

This clone was observed once. V gene TRBV6-5 combines with J gene TRBJ1-2; possible D gene TRBD1, 5 bases. The V gene's germline CDR1 is MNHEY and CDR2 SVGAGI. V gave up 5 bases and J gave up 5 bases, with 18 bases separating them. CDR3 length equals 15 residues. The CDR3 here is CASSPPWAGGYGYTF. The CDR3 bases are TGTGCCAGCAGTCCCCCGTGGGCCGGGGGGTATGGCTACACCTTC.

The rearrangement links TRBV6-5 to TRBJ1-2; TRBD1 is a possible D gene (6 bases). Trimming pared 6 bases from V and 8 bases from J, leaving 16 bases between. Germline assignment: CDR1 MNHEY and CDR2 SVGAGI. There are 13 residues in the CDR3. The CDR3 DNA reads TGTGCCAGCAGCTCAGGGGATTTTTACGGCTACACCTTC. Translation: CASSSGDFYGYTF.

This clone was seen more than once but under ten times. The genes are TRBV5-1 and TRBJ2-7; 7 bases are shared with TRBD1. This CDR3 has 15 amino acids. Trimming took 4 bases from V and 4 from J; bases not matched to a gene: 11. Germline V lookup: CDR1 SGHRS, CDR2 YFSETQ. The CDR3 sequence is CASSTGQVTLYEQYF. CDR3 coding DNA: TGCGCCAGCAGCACCGGACAGGTGACCTTATACGAGCAGTACTTC.

The chain links TRBV5-1 to TRBJ2-1; possibly TRBD2 for D (6 bases). Germline loops: CDR1 SGHRS, CDR2 YFSETQ. The CDR3 is made up of 15 amino acids. V was cut by 4 bases and J by 4 bases, with 15 bases left in between. As DNA, the CDR3 is TGCGCCAGCAGCGGGCGGGGCAACCAATACAATGAGCAGTTCTTC. Protein product: CASSGRGNQYNEQFF.

This sequence joins TRBV20-1 and TRBJ2-7, with D uncertain. The V end lost 4 bases, the J end lost 4 bases, and 5 bases lay between the germline ends. This CDR3 comprises 10 residues. The germline V gene encodes CDR1 DFQATT and CDR2 SNEGSKA (reference sequence). In DNA, the CDR3 is TGCAGTGCTACTAAATACGAGCAGTACTTC. Translated: CSATKYEQYF.

This clone occurred a few times. The V call is TRBV5-1, the J call TRBJ1-2, with D uncertain. Trimming removed 0 bases at V and 2 bases at J, with 11 bases between. In germline, CDR1 is SGHRS, CDR2 YFSETQ. The CDR3 length is 15 residues. CDR3 DNA sequence: TGCGCCAGCAGCTTGGTGAAGGGAGGCAACTATGGCTACACCTTC. This sequence encodes CASSLVKGGNYGYTF.

The sample holds many counts of this clone. The chain joins TRBV6-6 to TRBJ1-1, with a tentative D call TRBD1 (5 bases). CDR1 and CDR2 from the germline V gene are MNHNY and SVGAGI (reference sequence). Trimming removed 0 bases from V and 4 bases from J, with 6 bases in between. The CDR3 runs to 13 residues. This chain's CDR3 is CASSYSGATEAFF. DNA of the CDR3: TGTGCCAGCAGTTACTCAGGGGCCACTGAAGCTTTCTTT.

This clone was observed a few times. The V and J genes are TRBV11-3 and TRBJ2-3; 11 positions match TRBD2. This CDR3 is built from 16 residues. Germline V gene lookup returns CDR1 SGHNT and CDR2 YENEEA. Trimming cost V 1 base and J 6 bases; bases outside gene matches: 6. Written as DNA, the CDR3 is TGTGCCAGCAGCTTAGGCGGGACTAGCGGTCTGGATACGCAGTATTTT. It yields the protein CASSLGGTSGLDTQYF.

This clone was seen a handful of times. V and J are TRBV5-1 and TRBJ2-2; D may be TRBD2 (6 bases). The CDR3 sequence is 15 residues long. V was clipped by 3 bases and J by 5 bases, with 14 bases between them. CDR1 and CDR2 (germline): SGHRS, YFSETQ. CDR3 protein: CASSYHLAGTGELFF. The CDR3 DNA sequence: TGCGCCAGCAGCTACCACTTGGCGGGAACCGGGGAGCTGTTTTTT.

This chain uses TRBV19 with TRBJ2-2; weak D call: TRBD2 (6 bases). Trimming stripped 7 bases from V and 4 bases from J, with 10 bases between. The CDR3 has 13 residues. The germline V gene has CDR1 LNHDA and CDR2 SQIVND (reference sequence). This chain's CDR3 is CASKEGSTGELFF. The DNA for the CDR3 is TGTGCCAGTAAGGAGGGGAGCACCGGGGAGCTGTTTTTT.

The V and J genes are TRBV28 and TRBJ1-1; 7 bases align to TRBD1. The germline V gene encodes CDR1 MDHEN and CDR2 SYDVKM. CDR3 length: 13 amino acids. With 2 bases clipped from V and 7 bases from J, the junction kept 4 bases outside the gene matches. The CDR3 DNA reads TGTGCCAGCAGTTTAGGGGGACAGCTTGAAGCTTTCTTT. Translation: CASSLGGQLEAFF.

The chain joins TRBV5-4 to TRBJ2-5; 7 bases are shared with TRBD2. Germline assignment: CDR1 SGHNT and CDR2 YYREEE (reference sequence). V shed 0 bases and J 3 bases; nucleotides not matched to a gene: 2. The CDR3 has 14 amino acids. The CDR3 nucleotides read TGTGCCAGCAGCTTGGTAGGGACTAAAGAGACCCAGTACTTC. Protein: CASSLVGTKETQYF.

This rearrangement joins TRBV4-3 to TRBJ2-2, with 15 bases identical to TRBD2. CDR1 is LGHNA and CDR2 is YSLEER in the germline V gene. The CDR3 is 17 amino acids. With 4 bases clipped from V and 7 bases from J, the junction kept 7 bases outside the gene matches. DNA of the CDR3: TGCGCCAGCAGCCTAGACGGACTAGCGGGAGGGGTCGGGGAGCTGTTTTTT. Residues: CASSLDGLAGGVGELFF.

This clone came up once. This chain links TRBV2 with TRBJ2-7, with a weak D call TRBD1 (5 bases). V lost 5 bases, J lost 2 bases, and 22 bases lay in between. CDR3 size: 17 residues. Germline assignment: CDR1 SNHLY and CDR2 FYNNEI. CDR3 sequence (DNA): TGTGCCAGCAGTAGAAATCAGGGTTCTCTTACAACCTACGAGCAGTACTTC. It encodes CASSRNQGSLTTYEQYF.

The chain is built from TRBV29-1 and TRBJ1-3, with D unresolved. With 7 bases removed from V and 1 base from J, the gap between germline ends came to 5 bases. The CDR3 sequence is 11 residues long. Germline CDR1 SQVTM, CDR2 ANQGSEA. Written as DNA, the CDR3 is TGCAGCGCGGAATCTGGAAACACCATATATTTT. Its translation: CSAESGNTIYF.